These 29 T cell receptor beta chains were all obtained from the same sample, sequenced in a study of read filtering for tumor transcriptome and immune sequencing. From roughly 0.4 ug of RNA, a library with molecular barcoded alpha/delta and beta/gamma adaptors was made. TCRdb ran MiXCR on the reads and lists one entry per CDR3 protein. This sample has 30,000 to 45,000 distinct CDR3 sequences, with around 13% found just once. The source material was a population of CD138-negative cells sorted from bone marrow. These receptors were taken from a donor aged 40 or over with multiple myeloma.

A note on this clonotype: A single base separates this from a much larger clone, so it may be a read error. The chain carries TRBV4-1 and TRBJ2-5, with D perhaps TRBD1 or TRBD2 (6 bases each). Per germline, CDR1 MGHRA and CDR2 YSYEKL. The CDR3 contains 14 residues. The CDR3 region is CASSQEGGKETQCF. CDR3 nucleotides: TGCGCCAGCAGCCAAGAAGGGGGGAAGGAGACCCAGTGCTTC.

This clonotype was detected ten times or more. This chain connects TRBV24-1 to TRBJ2-2; 10 bases match TRBD2. The CDR3 contains 16 residues. Germline assignment: CDR1 KGHDR and CDR2 SFDVKD. V lost 3 bases to trimming and J lost 1 base; unmatched junction nucleotides: 1. As DNA, the CDR3 is TGTGCCACCAGTGATCGGACTAGCGGGAACACCGGGGAGCTGTTTTTT. It yields the protein CATSDRTSGNTGELFF.

This clonotype was found a few times. A much bigger clone sits one base away, suggesting this may be a read error. The chain recombines TRBV20-1 with TRBJ2-1; D call uncertain. Germline CDR1 and CDR2: DFQATT and SNEGSKA (reference sequence). CDR3 length: 16 residues. This chain's CDR3 is CSATPPTPDTYNGQFF. The CDR3 coding sequence is TGCAGTGCTACCCCTCCGACACCTGATACCTACAATGGGCAGTTCTTC.

This clonotype was counted ten times or more. The rearrangement links TRBV12-3 or TRBV12-4 to TRBJ2-3; D perhaps matches TRBD2 (6 bases). The length of the CDR3 is 14 residues. The V end was cut by 6 bases, the J end by 2 bases, with 12 bases between. The chain's CDR3 is CASSQDYPTDTQYF. The CDR3 bases are TGTGCCAGCAGCCAGGACTACCCCACAGATACGCAGTATTTT.

The rearrangement uses TRBV7-6 and TRBJ2-7; the match to TRBD2 covers 12 bases. CDR1 is SGHVS, CDR2 FNYEAQ, per germline. V shed 2 bases, J shed 2 bases, and the junction held 10 bases outside the gene matches. The CDR3 has 18 residues. The CDR3: CASSLKTSGSSQTYEQYF. The CDR3 nucleotides read TGTGCCAGCAGCTTAAAGACTAGCGGGAGCTCTCAGACCTACGAGCAGTACTTC.

This clonotype was counted between two and nine times. A read error is likely, as this CDR3 ends without the conserved phenylalanine or tryptophan. The chain employs TRBV9 and TRBJ2-5, with D unclear. This CDR3 region has 14 residues. Germline CDR1 is SGDLS and CDR2 is YYNGEE. The V and J ends lost 0 bases and 3 bases respectively, with 9 bases between them. The DNA for the CDR3 is TGTGCCAGCAGCGTAGGAGTGATGAAAGAGACCCAGTACCTC. It translates to CASSVGVMKETQYL.

This clonotype was counted ten times or more. This chain joins TRBV18 and TRBJ2-1; D gene uncertain. Trimming took 5 bases from V and 7 from J, leaving 18 bases between them. The V gene's germline CDR1 is KGHSH and CDR2 LQKENI. This CDR3 is built from 15 residues. DNA of the CDR3: TGTGCCAGCTCATCGAACAGTTTTAATTGGAATGAGCAGTTCTTC. Its translation: CASSSNSFNWNEQFF.

In its sample, this clonotype was seen many times. The chain uses TRBV4-1 and TRBJ2-2, with D unresolved. The length of the CDR3 is 15 residues. Looked up from germline, CDR1 is MGHRA and CDR2 is YSYEKL. Trimming shortened V by 2 bases and J by 0 bases, and 7 bases separated the two germline ends. The CDR3 reads CASSQPSANTGELFF. CDR3 DNA: TGCGCCAGCAGCCAACCATCGGCGAACACCGGGGAGCTGTTTTTT.

This clonotype was counted at least ten times. This sequence joins TRBV4-1 and TRBJ2-1; 13 bases agree with TRBD2. Germline assignment: CDR1 MGHRA and CDR2 YSYEKL. CDR3 length: 15 amino acids. With V trimmed by 4 bases and J by 6 bases, 3 bases remained unmatched. The CDR3 loop is CASSLGTSGTNEQFF. Written as DNA, the CDR3 is TGCGCCAGCAGCCTAGGGACTAGCGGGACCAATGAGCAGTTCTTC.

This clonotype was picked up many times. At one boundary the junction diverges from the germline segment, which might be a read error. The gene calls are TRBV5-6 and TRBJ2-7, with a possible D match to TRBD1 (6 bases). CDR1 is SGHDT and CDR2 is YYEEEE in the germline V gene. This CDR3 is 13 amino acids long. The CDR3 loop is CASTLDSSYEQYF. The CDR3 DNA is TGTGCCAGCACCTTGGACAGCTCCTACGAGCAGTACTTC.

This clonotype has ten or more counts. This chain links TRBV28 with TRBJ1-5; 9 nucleotides match TRBD1. This CDR3 comprises 15 residues. Germline loops: CDR1 MDHEN, CDR2 SYDVKM. J gave up 7 bases and V 7 bases, and 11 bases lay outside the gene matches. This CDR3 is CASTLQGARGQPQHF. In nucleotides, the CDR3 is TGTGCCAGCACCTTACAGGGGGCGCGGGGACAGCCCCAGCATTTT.

This clonotype showed up many times. The chain recombines TRBV24-1 with TRBJ2-3; 7 nucleotides line up with TRBD1. Germline V gene lookup returns CDR1 KGHDR and CDR2 SFDVKD. V trimming: 3 bases; J trimming: 1 base; junction bases outside the gene matches: 15. The CDR3 runs to 19 residues. The DNA for the CDR3 is TGTGCCACCAGTGATCCACAGGGGTTGGAACGTTGGGGCACAGATACGCAGTATTTT. This sequence encodes CATSDPQGLERWGTDTQYF.

This clonotype was seen at least ten times. At one boundary the junction diverges from the germline segment, which might be a read error. The V gene is TRBV2, the J gene TRBJ2-3; no definite D call. Germline loops: CDR1 SNHLY, CDR2 FYNNEI. This CDR3 region has 13 residues. The CDR3 DNA reads TGTGCCAGCAGGGAAGACCCAACAGATACGCAGTATTTT. Residues: CASREDPTDTQYF.

This clonotype occurred many times. This chain joins TRBV20-1 and TRBJ1-5, with D possibly matching TRBD1 (6 bases). With 0 bases removed from V and 0 bases from J, the gap between germline ends came to 15 bases. This CDR3 contains 17 residues. In germline, CDR1 is DFQATT, CDR2 SNEGSKA (reference sequence). CDR3 sequence (DNA): TGCAGTGCTAGAGATCTGAGGGGGGGGGGTAGCAATCAGCCCCAGCATTTT. Protein product: CSARDLRGGGSNQPQHF.

This clonotype was picked up many times. As DNA, the CDR3 is TGTGCCAGCAGTCCCGCTTTGGGGGGCTTCTACAATGAGCAGTTCTTC. Translated: CASSPALGGFYNEQFF. The chain couples TRBV28 to TRBJ2-1, with D possibly being TRBD1 or TRBD2 (6 bases each). Germline CDR1 MDHEN, CDR2 SYDVKM. This CDR3 spans 16 amino acids. Trimming removed 5 bases from V and 3 bases from J, with 17 bases in between.

This clonotype was seen ten or more times. This sequence joins TRBV12-3 or TRBV12-4 and TRBJ1-2; a weak D match, TRBD1 (5 bases). There are 13 residues in the CDR3. Trimming shortened V by 4 bases and J by 8 bases, and 14 bases separated the two germline ends. The CDR3 coding sequence is TGTGCCAGCAGTTGGGGACCGGGCGCGGGCTACACCTTC. It translates to CASSWGPGAGYTF.

This clonotype occurred a few times. The genes are TRBV11-2 and TRBJ2-2; the D gene is possibly TRBD1 (6 bases). Looked up from germline, CDR1 is SGHAT and CDR2 is FQNNGV. The length of the CDR3 is 15 residues. Trimming pared 0 bases from V and 3 bases from J, leaving 8 bases between. For the CDR3, the DNA is TGTGCCAGCAGCTTAGACAGGGGCGACACCGGGGAGCTGTTTTTT. This sequence encodes CASSLDRGDTGELFF. Looking up the rest from reference TRBV11-2 and TRBJ2-2 gives the full variable domain: EAGVAQSPRYKIIEKRQSVAFWCNPISGHATLYWYQQILGQGPKLLIQFQNNGVVDDSQLPKDRFSAERLKGVDSTLKIQPAKLEDSAVYLCASSLDRGDTGELFFGEGSRLTVL.

Many counts were recorded for this clonotype. The V call is TRBV4-2, the J call TRBJ2-7; D is perhaps TRBD2 (6 bases). V lost 0 bases and J lost 6, with 15 bases in between. Looked up from germline, CDR1 is LGHNA and CDR2 is YNFKEQ. The CDR3 spans 15 residues. The CDR3 reads CASSQDVRRAPEQYF. As DNA, the CDR3 is TGTGCCAGCAGCCAAGATGTAAGGAGGGCCCCCGAGCAGTACTTC.

Many counts were recorded for this clonotype. The genes are TRBV24-1 and TRBJ1-5; TRBD1 aligns across 8 bases. The germline CDR1 and CDR2 sequences are KGHDR and SFDVKD. The CDR3 loop spans 13 amino acids. V was clipped by 9 bases and J by 3 bases; unmatched bases: 3. The CDR3 DNA sequence: TGTGCCACCCAGACAGGGGTCAATCAGCCCCAGCATTTT. Translated, it gives CATQTGVNQPQHF.

This clonotype was seen ten or more times. The V and J genes are TRBV20-1 and TRBJ2-1; 8 nucleotides line up with TRBD2. The V gene end was trimmed by 0 bases and the J gene end by 9 bases; junction bases not matched to a gene: 16. Germline loops: CDR1 DFQATT, CDR2 SNEGSKA (reference sequence). This CDR3 has 17 amino acids. The CDR3 region is CSARDWAAGGPLGEQFF. The CDR3 bases are TGCAGTGCTAGAGATTGGGCGGCGGGAGGTCCCCTGGGTGAGCAGTTCTTC.

At least ten counts were recorded for this clonotype. The chain has TRBV6-1 and TRBJ1-5, with 7 positions matching TRBD1. V dropped 2 bases and J dropped 4; count of bases not matched to a gene: 8. The V gene's germline CDR1 is MNHNS and CDR2 SASEGT. The CDR3 length is 16 residues. The CDR3 here is CASSEKGAGGNQPQHF. In nucleotides, the CDR3 is TGTGCCAGCAGTGAAAAAGGGGCAGGGGGAAATCAGCCCCAGCATTTT.

This clonotype has a count of ten or more. The J gene is TRBJ2-7, the V gene TRBV7-9; D unclear. CDR1 SEHNR and CDR2 FQNEAQ come from the germline V gene (reference sequence). The CDR3 has 14 residues. V was pared by 0 bases and J by 1 base, with 7 bases between. CDR3 in DNA: TGTGCCAGCAGCTTAGCAGGGCCATCCTACGAGCAGTACTTC. This encodes CASSLAGPSYEQYF.

This clonotype was seen ten or more times. CDR3 sequence reads: CASSLMGSQQFF. CDR3 nucleotide sequence: TGTGCCAGCAGTTTGATGGGGTCACAGCAGTTCTTC. The chain uses TRBV27 and TRBJ2-1; no clear D. Germline CDR1 is MNHEY and CDR2 is SMNVEV (reference sequence). CDR3 length: 12 amino acids. The germline V and J ends were trimmed by 3 bases and 11 bases, with 11 bases remaining between them.

This clonotype came up once. This could be a read error, since a much larger clone is one nucleotide away. V is TRBV20-1 and J is TRBJ2-3; maybe TRBD2 (6 bases). The germline V gene encodes CDR1 DFQATT and CDR2 SNEGSKA (reference sequence). The CDR3 is made up of 15 amino acids. Trimming left V 1 base short and J 2 bases short, with 13 bases between. CDR3 DNA: TGCAGTGCTAGAGGTCGGAGGGATGACACAGATACGCAGTATTTT. Translation: CSARGRRDDTDTQYF.

The chain joins TRBV12-3 or TRBV12-4 to TRBJ1-3, with 9 bases that match TRBD1. The J segment lost 7 bases and the V segment lost 6 bases, leaving 7 bases of the junction unmatched. The CDR3 covers 14 residues. In DNA form, the CDR3 reads TGTGCCAGCAGGGGGACAGGGAATGGTAACACCATATATTTT. It translates to CASRGTGNGNTIYF.

This clonotype was detected ten times or more. The J gene is TRBJ2-3, the V gene TRBV4-1; 8 bases are a match to TRBD2. The CDR3 contains 17 residues. Trimming cost V 0 bases and J 6 bases; bases outside gene matches: 11. The V gene's germline CDR1 is MGHRA and CDR2 YSYEKL. The CDR3 reads CASSQEAAGAHGDTQYF. The CDR3 DNA reads as TGCGCCAGCAGCCAAGAAGCAGCGGGGGCTCATGGGGATACGCAGTATTTT.

This clonotype was detected ten times or more. The J gene is TRBJ2-7, the V gene TRBV29-1, with D possibly matching TRBD2 (6 bases). CDR3 length equals 14 residues. Trimming stripped 4 bases from V and 0 bases from J, with 13 bases between. Looked up from germline, CDR1 is SQVTM and CDR2 is ANQGSEA. CDR3 nucleotide sequence: TGCAGCGTTGTAGTCGGGACTTCCTCCTACGAGCAGTACTTC. Its protein is CSVVVGTSSYEQYF.

By its share, this clonotype is medium-sized. DNA of the CDR3: TGCAGTGCTAGTTTATCGCGGGCTGGTGAGCAGTTCTTC. This translates into CSASLSRAGEQFF. The chain employs TRBV20-1 and TRBJ2-1; possibly TRBD2 for D (5 bases). The V end was cut by 3 bases, the J end by 9 bases, with 15 bases between. The V gene's germline CDR1 is DFQATT and CDR2 SNEGSKA (reference sequence). The CDR3 is 13 residues long.

In its sample, this clonotype was seen many times. The J gene is TRBJ1-1, the V gene TRBV20-1, with 7 bases matching TRBD1. In germline, CDR1 is DFQATT, CDR2 SNEGSKA (reference sequence). The J segment lost 2 bases and the V segment lost 3 bases, leaving 3 bases of the junction unmatched. The CDR3 covers 13 residues. CDR3 region: CSASRDRNTEAFF. CDR3 DNA sequence: TGCAGTGCTAGCAGGGACAGAAACACTGAAGCTTTCTTT.